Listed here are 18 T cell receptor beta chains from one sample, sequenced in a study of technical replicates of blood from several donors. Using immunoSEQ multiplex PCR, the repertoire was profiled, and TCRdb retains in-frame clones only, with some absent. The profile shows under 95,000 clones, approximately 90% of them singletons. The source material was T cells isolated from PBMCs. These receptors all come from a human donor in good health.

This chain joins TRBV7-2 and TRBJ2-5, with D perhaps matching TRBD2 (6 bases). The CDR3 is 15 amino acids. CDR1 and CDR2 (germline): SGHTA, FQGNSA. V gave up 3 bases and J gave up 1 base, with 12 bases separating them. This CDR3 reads CASSFFSGIQETQYF. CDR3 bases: TGTGCCAGCAGCTTCTTTAGCGGTATCCAAGAGACCCAGTACTTC.

The CDR3 DNA is TGTGCCAGCAGTTCCTCTTACAGTTCTGGGGCCAACGTCCTGACTTTC. It encodes CASSSSYSSGANVLTF. This chain connects TRBV27 to TRBJ2-6; D unclear. From germline, CDR1 is MNHEY and CDR2 SMNVEV (reference sequence). The CDR3 contains 16 residues. The V end lost 4 bases, the J end lost 1 base, and 11 bases lay between the germline ends.

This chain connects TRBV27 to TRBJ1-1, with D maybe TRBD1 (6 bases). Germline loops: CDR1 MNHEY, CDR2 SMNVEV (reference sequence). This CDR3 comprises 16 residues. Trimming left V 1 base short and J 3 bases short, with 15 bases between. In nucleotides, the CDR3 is TGTGCCAGCAGTTTATTGGGAGGGGGAGGTGACACTGAAGCTTTCTTT. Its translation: CASSLLGGGGDTEAFF.

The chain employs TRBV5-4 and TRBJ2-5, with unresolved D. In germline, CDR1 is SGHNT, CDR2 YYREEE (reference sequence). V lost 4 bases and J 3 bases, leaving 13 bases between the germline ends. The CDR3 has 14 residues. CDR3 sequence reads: CASSQKDGEETQYF. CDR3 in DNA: TGTGCCAGCAGCCAAAAGGATGGAGAAGAGACCCAGTACTTC.

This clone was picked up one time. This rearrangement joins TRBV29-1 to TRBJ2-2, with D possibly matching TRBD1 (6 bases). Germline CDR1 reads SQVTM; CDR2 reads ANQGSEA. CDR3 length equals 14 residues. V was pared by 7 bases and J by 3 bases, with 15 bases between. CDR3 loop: CSGSEQGDTGELFF. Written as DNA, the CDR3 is TGCAGCGGAAGTGAACAGGGTGACACCGGGGAGCTGTTTTTT.

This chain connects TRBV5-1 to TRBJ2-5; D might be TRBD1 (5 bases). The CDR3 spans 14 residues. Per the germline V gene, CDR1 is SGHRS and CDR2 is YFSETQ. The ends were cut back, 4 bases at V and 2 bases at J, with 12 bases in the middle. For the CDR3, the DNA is TGCGCCAGCAGCGCCCCCAGGGTACAAGAGACCCAGTACTTC. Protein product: CASSAPRVQETQYF.

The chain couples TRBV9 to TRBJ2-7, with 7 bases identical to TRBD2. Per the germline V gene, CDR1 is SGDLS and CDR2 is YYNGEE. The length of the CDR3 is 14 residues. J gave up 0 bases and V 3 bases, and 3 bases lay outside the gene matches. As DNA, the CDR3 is TGTGCCAGCAGCGGAAGCGGGGCCTCCTACGAGCAGTACTTC. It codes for CASSGSGASYEQYF.

The CDR3: CASSLIAGYQPQHF. As DNA, the CDR3 is TGTGCCAGCAGTTTAATAGCCGGGTACCAGCCCCAGCATTTT. The chain carries TRBV27 and TRBJ1-5; D ambiguous. Trimming stripped 2 bases from V and 7 bases from J, with 12 bases between. Germline V gives CDR1 MNHEY, CDR2 SMNVEV (reference sequence). The CDR3 is 14 residues long.

CDR3 amino acids: CASSPGTVNQPQHF. The CDR3 bases are TGTGCCAGCAGCCCCGGGACAGTCAATCAGCCCCAGCATTTT. The chain combines TRBV9 with TRBJ1-5; TRBD1 matches 7 bases. V was clipped by 4 bases and J by 3 bases; unmatched bases: 4. CDR1 and CDR2 (germline): SGDLS, YYNGEE. There are 14 residues in the CDR3.

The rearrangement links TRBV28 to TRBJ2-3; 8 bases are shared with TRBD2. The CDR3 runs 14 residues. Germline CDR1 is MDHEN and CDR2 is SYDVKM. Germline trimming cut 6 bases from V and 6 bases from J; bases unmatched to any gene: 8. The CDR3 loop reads CASSKAGESDTQYF. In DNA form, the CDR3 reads TGTGCCAGCAGCAAAGCGGGAGAATCGGATACGCAGTATTTT.

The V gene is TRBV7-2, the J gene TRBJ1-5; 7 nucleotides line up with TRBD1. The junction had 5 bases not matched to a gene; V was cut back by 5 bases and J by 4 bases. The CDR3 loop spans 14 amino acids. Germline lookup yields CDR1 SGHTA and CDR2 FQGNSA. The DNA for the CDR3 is TGTGCCAGCAGCGCAAGGACAGGAAATCAGCCCCAGCATTTT. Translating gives CASSARTGNQPQHF.

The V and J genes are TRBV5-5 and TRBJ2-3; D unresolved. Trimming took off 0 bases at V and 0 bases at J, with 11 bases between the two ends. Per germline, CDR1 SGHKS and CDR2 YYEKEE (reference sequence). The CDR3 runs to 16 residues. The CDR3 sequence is CASSLVVPRSTDTQYF. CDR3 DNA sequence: TGTGCCAGCAGCTTGGTCGTGCCCAGAAGCACAGATACGCAGTATTTT.

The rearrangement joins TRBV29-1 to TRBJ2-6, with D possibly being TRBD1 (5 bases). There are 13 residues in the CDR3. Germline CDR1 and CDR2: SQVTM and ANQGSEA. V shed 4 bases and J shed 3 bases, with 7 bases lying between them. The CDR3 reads CSVVGDGANVLTF. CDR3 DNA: TGCAGCGTTGTAGGGGATGGGGCCAACGTCCTGACTTTC.

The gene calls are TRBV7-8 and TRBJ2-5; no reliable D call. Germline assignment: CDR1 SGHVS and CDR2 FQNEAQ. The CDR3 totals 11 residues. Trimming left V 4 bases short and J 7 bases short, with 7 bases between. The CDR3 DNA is TGTGCCAGCAGCTCCCCGGGGACCCAGTACTTC. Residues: CASSSPGTQYF.

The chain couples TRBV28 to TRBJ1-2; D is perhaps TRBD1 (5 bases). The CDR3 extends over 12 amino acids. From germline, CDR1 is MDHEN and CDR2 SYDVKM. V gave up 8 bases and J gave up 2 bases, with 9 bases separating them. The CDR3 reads CASVRANYGYTF. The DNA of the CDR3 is TGTGCCAGCGTCAGGGCCAACTATGGCTACACCTTC.

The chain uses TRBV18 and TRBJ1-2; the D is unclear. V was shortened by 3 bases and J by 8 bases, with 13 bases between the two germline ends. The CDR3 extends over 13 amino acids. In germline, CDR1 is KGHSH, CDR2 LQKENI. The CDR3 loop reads CASSPERRRGYTF. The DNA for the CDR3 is TGTGCCAGCTCACCGGAACGGCGGCGGGGCTACACCTTC.

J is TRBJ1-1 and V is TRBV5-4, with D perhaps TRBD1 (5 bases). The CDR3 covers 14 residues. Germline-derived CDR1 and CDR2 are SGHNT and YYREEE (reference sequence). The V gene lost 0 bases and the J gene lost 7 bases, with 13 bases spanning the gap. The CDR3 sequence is CASSLAWDGSEAFF. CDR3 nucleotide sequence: TGTGCCAGCAGCTTGGCATGGGACGGGAGTGAAGCTTTCTTT.

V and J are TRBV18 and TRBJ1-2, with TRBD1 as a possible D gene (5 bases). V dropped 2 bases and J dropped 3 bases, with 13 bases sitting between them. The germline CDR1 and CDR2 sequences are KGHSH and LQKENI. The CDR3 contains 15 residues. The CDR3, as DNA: TGTGCCAGCTCACCAGGGTGGGGCAGGGACTATGGCTACACCTTC. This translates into CASSPGWGRDYGYTF.